This T cell receptor (beta chain) emerged from a study of tumor-infiltrating lymphocytes in oesophageal squamous cell carcinoma. TCRdb passed the PCR reads through MiXCR, listing each CDR3 protein once. The data show fewer than 20,000 distinct CDR3 sequences, with about 54% seen just once and around 40% held by the top ten. Germline V gene sequence: CDR1 SEHNR, CDR2 FQNEAQ (reference sequence). V trimming: 5 bases; J trimming: 6 bases; junction bases outside the gene matches: 6. The CDR3 runs 15 residues. The clonotype comes from a female donor with esophageal squamous cell carcinoma. Sequenced material: esophageal tumor tissue. The V and J genes are TRBV7-9 and TRBJ1-5, with TRBD1 matching over 11 bases. Here the CDR3 reads CASSGTGGLVQPQHF. Written as DNA, the CDR3 is TGTGCCAGCAGCGGGACAGGGGGTCTCGTTCAGCCCCAGCATTTT. The full variable domain, rest sourced from reference TRBV7-9 and TRBJ1-5, is DTGVSQNPRHKITKRGQNVTFRCDPISEHNRLYWYRQTLGQGPEFLTYFQNEAQLEKSRLLSDRFSAERPKGSFSTLEIQRTEQGDSAMYLCASSGTGGLVQPQHFGDGTRLSIL.